This entry describes one T cell receptor (beta chain). The sample belongs to a study of T cell responses to AZD1222 COVID-19 vaccine. Assay used: immunoSEQ multiplex PCR; TCRdb lists only in-frame clones, some missing. The data show roughly 120,000 clones, roughly 86% seen once. Looked up from germline, CDR1 is PRHDT and CDR2 is FYEKMQ (reference sequence). The germline V and J ends were trimmed by 5 bases and 1 base, with 11 bases remaining between them. CDR3 length equals 15 residues. This TCR was sampled from an adult who received the AZD1222 COVID-19 vaccine. The material sequenced was peripheral blood, taken 28 days after the second AZD1222 dose. The gene calls are TRBV13 and TRBJ2-2; tentative D call: TRBD2 (6 bases). CDR3 in DNA: TGTGCCAGCAGCCCCCGGGACTGGAACACCGGGGAGCTGTTTTTT. Translated: CASSPRDWNTGELFF.